This TCR beta chain was identified in a study of early T cells in non-severe SARS-CoV-2 infection. The CDR3 length is 15 residues. Trimming removed 1 base from V and 12 bases from J; junction bases left unmatched: 11. CDR1 and CDR2 from the germline V gene are SGHTA and FQGTGA. TCRdb fed the 5' RACE reads into MiXCR, producing one record per CDR3 protein. Altogether roughly 99,000 distinct CDR3 sequences are present, 11% being singletons, with the ten largest covering 7.6%. This sequence was found in an adult who was a healthcare worker with PCR-confirmed SARS-CoV-2 infection or an uninfected control (not recorded which). The specimen sequenced was whole blood. V gene TRBV7-3 combines with J gene TRBJ2-1; TRBD2 matches at 8 bases. CDR3 amino acids: CASSLMGLVGGRQFF. In nucleotides, the CDR3 is TGTGCCAGCAGCTTAATGGGACTAGTGGGAGGCCGGCAGTTCTTC.